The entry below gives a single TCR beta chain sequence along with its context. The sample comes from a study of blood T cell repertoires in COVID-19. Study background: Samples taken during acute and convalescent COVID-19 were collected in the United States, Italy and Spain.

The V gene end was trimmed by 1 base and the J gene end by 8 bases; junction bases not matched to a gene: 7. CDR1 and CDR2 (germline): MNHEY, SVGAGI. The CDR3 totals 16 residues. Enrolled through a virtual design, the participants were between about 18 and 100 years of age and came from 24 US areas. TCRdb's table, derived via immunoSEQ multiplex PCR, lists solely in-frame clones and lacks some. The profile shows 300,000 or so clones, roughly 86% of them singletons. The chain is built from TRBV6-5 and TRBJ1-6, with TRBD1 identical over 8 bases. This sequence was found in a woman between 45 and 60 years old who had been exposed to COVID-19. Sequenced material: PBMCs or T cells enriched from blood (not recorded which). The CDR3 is CASSYFPTGGYSPLHF. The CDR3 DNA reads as TGTGCCAGCAGTTACTTCCCAACAGGGGGTTATTCACCCCTCCACTTT.